This T cell receptor beta chain was documented in a study of shared T cell receptors in the human thymus (dated by TCRdb to the early 2020s). About the full investigation: The study examined how self-reactive, shared T-cell receptor alpha chains are generated in the human thymus.

The library was prepared using the immunoSEQ multiplex PCR assay. In TCRdb, the immuneACCESS table is reduced to in-frame sequences with V and J assigned. These tables do not hold every clone; where another copy was compared, an unresolved V gene accounts for under half, and the others remain unexplained. The sample profile shows 600,000 or so clones; more than 75% of them were found once. The ten largest clones take up roughly 0.0087% of the sample. This clone was counted only a few times. This clone's antigen is unknown. No base quality values were provided; no much bigger clone lies one nucleotide off. Including cysteine and phenylalanine, the CDR3 has 14 amino acids. CDR3 DNA only is kept here, 42 bases in frame from base 1. V loses 2 bases at its end and J loses 6 bases; junction bases beyond the gene matches: 6. Taken from the germline V gene, the CDR1 and CDR2 loops are ENHRY and SYGVKD. The same data also went into a second study, on human thymus T cells. The second study's paper adds: Donors were immunologically healthy infants undergoing open corrective cardiac surgery for congenital heart defects in Finland. Thymus tissue was obtained as surgical resects removed during corrective cardiac surgery. Biased V and J gene segment usage appeared to be present in both thymic and peripheral blood repertoires. According to the related research, thymic TCR repertoires were highly overlapping among unrelated individuals. The study described the TCR alpha and beta repertoires in roughly 8 infant thymus samples and a few matching peripheral blood samples. The cohort included more than 5 male and a couple of female infants, with donor ages spanning 7 to 244 days. Thymocytes were released mechanically from tissue and stored at -70 °C as pellets of roughly 9-31 million cells. A QIAsymphony instrument was used to extract genomic DNA from frozen cell pellets. TCRB and TCRAD loci were amplified from a standardized quantity of quality-controlled genomic DNA using the immunoSEQ multiplex PCR assay. The amplicons covered the V(D)J region and were long enough to include the CDR3 and to identify the V and J genes. Amplicon sequencing was performed on an Illumina platform through the commercial immunoSEQ service. Primer bias and sequencing errors were corrected using previously described methods, and TCRAD and TCRB definitions followed the IMGT database. The repertoires were analysed using immunoSEQ Analyzer 3.0 and VDJTools for basic statistics, V/J segment usage, diversity estimates, rarefaction and pairwise overlap. To estimate diversity, the Chao1, ChaoE, Efron-Thisted, Shannon and inverse Simpson indices were applied, and diversity was also estimated on datasets down-sampled to the smallest sample. Repertoire overlap was assessed by strict matching of CDR3 nucleotide sequence, V gene and J gene, and clustering was done by Jaccard-based multidimensional scaling. On average, roughly 890,000 unique TCRB clonotypes were obtained from thymus samples, compared with around 78,000 from blood samples.

The chain uses TRBV10-3 and TRBJ1-2; 7 middle bases align to TRBD1. The material sequenced was thymocytes. This TCR was recovered from a boy under two years old with a congenital heart defect. Donor details come from another sample of the same person, matched by shared clones. The CDR3 corresponds to CAISEPSTGDGYTF. At the DNA level, the sequence is TGTGCCATCAGTGAGCCGTCCACAGGGGATGGCTACACCTTC.